The present T cell receptor beta chain was sequenced within a study of T cells in Graves' hyperthyroidism and ophthalmopathy. Whole-study context: Prior to any treatment, at the point of initial diagnosis, peripheral blood was collected.

RNA transcripts were the template for amplifying TCR beta CDR3 regions. Using the HTBI primer set, a first-round RT-PCR was run on the TCR CDR3. TCRdb used MiXCR to reprocess the multiplex PCR reads, holding one entry per CDR3 protein. The table lists fewer than 400,000 distinct CDR3 sequences, roughly an eighth of them singletons. CDR3 length: 16 amino acids. The germline V gene encodes CDR1 MNHEY and CDR2 SVGAGI. Trimming cost V 0 bases and J 1 base, with 12 bases left between them. Patients affected by ophthalmopathy presented a Clinical Activity Score of at least 3, a NOSPECS grade of at least 4, and disease duration below 3 months. Patients were excluded for uncontrolled infection, other autoimmune disease, pregnancy or lactation.

This receptor was taken from a man aged 50-59 years with Graves' ophthalmopathy. The gene calls are TRBV6-5 and TRBJ1-1; D gene uncertain. Specimen: blood. In DNA, the CDR3 is TGTGCCAGCAGTTACTCGAATCGTAGTCCGAACACTGAAGCTTTCTTT. This encodes CASSYSNRSPNTEAFF.